Sequencing of this T cell receptor beta chain was carried out in a study of T cells in Graves' hyperthyroidism and ophthalmopathy. The study's findings and limits: Among thyroid clonotypes expanded above 0.001, most also appeared in blood. In simple terms, a model built on 13 V-J features told ophthalmopathy apart from stable hyperthyroidism. Model predictions of ophthalmopathy came a median roughly 6.4 months before onset.

The CDR3 extends over 12 amino acids. The germline CDR1 and CDR2 sequences are SEHNR and FQNEAQ (reference sequence). The germline V and J ends were trimmed by 1 base and 7 bases, with 7 bases remaining between them. Clinical symptoms, serum thyroxine, TRAb, thyroid ultrasound and orbital computed tomography informed diagnoses. This clonotype was detected many times. The antigen is not known. The source material, RNA transcripts, was used to amplify TCR beta CDR3 regions. First-round RT-PCR targeting the TCR CDR3 was performed with the HTBI primer set. In TCRdb, the multiplex PCR reads were re-called with MiXCR into one record per CDR3 protein. The profile shows fewer than 650,000 distinct CDR3 sequences, approximately 48% of them singletons.

The sample was peripheral blood or thyroid tissue (not recorded which). This clonotype was obtained from an adult woman with Graves' disease, either hyperthyroidism or ophthalmopathy (not recorded which). The genes are TRBV7-9 and TRBJ2-5; D gene unclear. CDR3 nucleotides: TGTGCCAGCAGCTTAGAAGTCGGGACCCAGTACTTC. This encodes CASSLEVGTQYF.